These 27 T cell receptor beta chains came from one sample sequenced in a study of blood T cell repertoires in COVID-19. Only in-frame clones appear in the TCRdb table, and some are missing; sequencing was by immunoSEQ multiplex PCR. The repertoire consists of around 81,000 clones, with under 85% occurring once and the leading ten covering less than 15%. Sequencing used peripheral blood. These receptor sequences come from a human donor in a cohort sampled during active COVID-19.

This clone came up a few times. J is TRBJ1-5 and V is TRBV15, with 9 bases lining up with TRBD1. CDR3 size: 15 residues. J lost 8 bases, V lost 4 bases, and 9 bases had no gene match. CDR1 is LNHNV and CDR2 is YYDKDF in the germline V gene (reference sequence). CDR3 sequence: CATSKRDRGIEPQHF. The CDR3 DNA reads as TGTGCCACCAGCAAGCGAGACAGGGGGATTGAGCCCCAGCATTTT.

The rearrangement links TRBV19 to TRBJ1-1; D call uncertain. The CDR3 consists of 13 residues. From germline, CDR1 is LNHDA and CDR2 SQIVND (reference sequence). V lost 3 bases and J lost 6, with 11 bases in between. The CDR3 loop reads CASSMNRGAEAFF. The CDR3 coding sequence is TGTGCCAGTAGTATGAACCGGGGTGCTGAAGCTTTCTTT.

V is TRBV15 and J is TRBJ2-7; unclear D gene. The CDR3 totals 15 residues. The V gene lost 4 bases and the J gene lost 4 bases, with 17 bases spanning the gap. In germline, CDR1 is LNHNV, CDR2 YYDKDF (reference sequence). This chain's CDR3 is CATSNDISSVYEQYF. The CDR3 region has the DNA TGTGCCACCAGCAACGACATCTCGTCTGTATACGAGCAGTACTTC.

The genes are TRBV7-3 and TRBJ2-1; 9 nucleotides align to TRBD2. Germline trimming cut 0 bases from V and 9 bases from J; bases unmatched to any gene: 9. CDR3 size: 16 residues. Germline V gene data show CDR1 as SGHTA and CDR2 as FQGTGA. CDR3 sequence reads: CASSLTRGGAPREQFF. CDR3 nucleotide sequence: TGTGCCAGCAGCTTAACTCGCGGGGGGGCCCCTCGTGAGCAGTTCTTC.

The CDR3 bases are TGTGCCAGCAACAGGGATTTGGAGACCCAGTACTTC. Its protein is CASNRDLETQYF. The V and J genes are TRBV6-6 and TRBJ2-5; D might be TRBD1 (6 bases). V gave up 7 bases and J gave up 5 bases, with 11 bases separating them. Germline CDR1 is MNHNY and CDR2 is SVGAGI (reference sequence). This CDR3 comprises 12 residues.

The rearrangement joins TRBV15 to TRBJ2-1; 10 bases fit TRBD2. Trimming at V came to 2 bases and at J to 0 bases, leaving 4 bases not matched to a gene. The germline V gene encodes CDR1 LNHNV and CDR2 YYDKDF (reference sequence). CDR3 size: 17 residues. The CDR3 bases are TGTGCCACCAGCAGACGAGCGGGGGGGAGCTCCTACAATGAGCAGTTCTTC. Its translation: CATSRRAGGSSYNEQFF.

This clone occurred a few times. J is TRBJ1-5 and V is TRBV6-5; tentative D call: TRBD1 (6 bases). Germline V gene sequence: CDR1 MNHEY, CDR2 SVGAGI. V was pared by 0 bases and J by 7 bases, with 10 bases between. This CDR3 region has 14 residues. The CDR3 loop reads CASSYSIGGQPQHF. DNA for the CDR3: TGTGCCAGCAGTTACTCGATTGGGGGCCAGCCCCAGCATTTT.

This chain links TRBV7-8 with TRBJ1-5; possible D gene TRBD1, 6 bases. This CDR3 contains 15 residues. Germline lookup yields CDR1 SGHVS and CDR2 FQNEAQ. V was trimmed by 2 bases and J by 4 bases, leaving 12 bases between them. CDR3 amino acids: CASSLMMGANQPQHF. CDR3 sequence (DNA): TGTGCCAGCAGCTTAATGATGGGGGCTAATCAGCCCCAGCATTTT.

The chain is built from TRBV5-6 and TRBJ2-7, with D maybe TRBD1 (5 bases). CDR3 length equals 15 residues. The germline V gene encodes CDR1 SGHDT and CDR2 YYEEEE. Trimming stripped 0 bases from V and 4 bases from J, with 14 bases between. The CDR3 here is CASSLGRQILYEQYF. The CDR3 DNA reads as TGTGCCAGCAGCTTGGGTCGACAGATTCTGTACGAGCAGTACTTC. The variable domain in full, with the rest retrieved from reference TRBV5-6 and TRBJ2-7, is DAGVTQSPTHLIKTRGQQVTLRCSPKSGHDTVSWYQQALGQGPQFIFQYYEEEERQRGNFPDRFSGHQFPNYSSELNVNALLLGDSALYLCASSLGRQILYEQYFGPGTRLTVT.

V is TRBV6-6 and J is TRBJ1-1, with D unresolved. V was cut by 5 bases and J by 7 bases, with 14 bases left in between. Germline CDR1 MNHNY, CDR2 SVGAGI (reference sequence). The CDR3 is 13 amino acids. CDR3 nucleotide sequence: TGTGCCAGCAGTCAGCCCGCGGACTATGAAGCTTTCTTT. Translated: CASSQPADYEAFF.

J is TRBJ2-7 and V is TRBV6-5, with D tentatively TRBD2 (6 bases). The CDR3 is made up of 15 amino acids. The germline gives CDR1 MNHEY, CDR2 SVGAGI. V lost 7 bases to trimming and J lost 3 bases, with 19 bases between them. The CDR3 DNA follows: TGTGCCAGCAATTCGGCGGGGCGGCATAACTACGAGCAGTACTTC. Its translation is CASNSAGRHNYEQYF.

The V gene is TRBV30, the J gene TRBJ1-1, with no clear D. The CDR3 is 15 residues long. Per germline, CDR1 GTSNPN and CDR2 SVGIG (reference sequence). V gave up 5 bases and J gave up 1 base, with 17 bases separating them. CDR3: CAWRPDTSGNTEAFF. The CDR3 DNA follows: TGTGCCTGGCGCCCAGACACTTCAGGGAACACTGAAGCTTTCTTT. Full variable domain (outside the CDR3, taken from reference TRBV30 and TRBJ1-1): SQTIHQWPATLVQPVGSPLSLECTVEGTSNPNLYWYRQAAGRGLQLLFYSVGIGQISSEVPQNLSASRPQDRQFILSSKKLLLSDSGFYLCAWRPDTSGNTEAFFGQGTRLTVV.

The DNA for the CDR3 is TGTGCCAGCACCGTAGGCGGCGGGGGGAGGAATACGCAGTATTTT. This translates into CASTVGGGGRNTQYF. The V call is TRBV7-2, the J call TRBJ2-3; the match to TRBD2 covers 8 bases. CDR1 and CDR2 (germline): SGHTA, FQGNSA. The V and J ends lost 7 bases and 7 bases, in that order; junction bases with no gene match: 13. The CDR3 runs to 15 residues.

Written as DNA, the CDR3 is TGTGCCAGCGGGGGATCGGGACACAGGGGATATGGCTACACCTTC. It specifies CASGGSGHRGYGYTF. This chain links TRBV6-5 with TRBJ1-2, with 7 bases identical to TRBD1. The length of the CDR3 is 15 residues. With V trimmed by 8 bases and J by 5 bases, 14 bases remained unmatched. Germline V lookup: CDR1 MNHEY, CDR2 SVGAGI.

This clone was seen a handful of times. The same CDR3 arises from other DNA sequences in this sample as well. The chain combines TRBV19 with TRBJ1-6, with a possible D match to TRBD1 (6 bases). Germline V gene sequence: CDR1 LNHDA, CDR2 SQIVND (reference sequence). The CDR3 contains 16 residues. V shed 8 bases and J shed 0 bases, with 14 bases lying between them. In DNA form, the CDR3 reads TGTGCCAGTTCGACAGGTCAGAGCTCCTATAATTCACCCCTCCACTTT. This encodes CASSTGQSSYNSPLHF. The variable domain in full, with the rest retrieved from reference TRBV19 and TRBJ1-6, is DGGITQSPKYLFRKEGQNVTLSCEQNLNHDAMYWYRQDPGQGLRLIYYSQIVNDFQKGDIAEGYSVSREKKESFPLTVTSAQKNPTAFYLCASSTGQSSYNSPLHFGNGTRLTVT.

V and J are TRBV10-1 and TRBJ2-3, with 13 bases fitting TRBD2. This CDR3 has 19 residues. Germline lookup yields CDR1 WNHNN and CDR2 SYGVQD (reference sequence). Trimming took 4 bases from V and 3 from J; bases not matched to a gene: 13. The CDR3 loop reads CASSGHPLLAGGPTDTQYF. Here the CDR3 DNA reads TGCGCCAGCAGTGGGCACCCCTTACTAGCGGGGGGGCCGACAGATACGCAGTATTTT.

The V and J genes are TRBV15 and TRBJ2-7; 7 bases map to TRBD2. The CDR3 runs to 16 residues. With V trimmed by 0 bases and J by 0 bases, 5 bases remained unmatched. Germline assignment: CDR1 LNHNV and CDR2 YYDKDF (reference sequence). The CDR3 sequence is CATSRDGPSGSYEQYF. The CDR3 coding sequence is TGTGCCACCAGCAGAGATGGGCCTAGCGGCTCCTACGAGCAGTACTTC.

This clone was observed a few times. The chain is built from TRBV10-3 and TRBJ2-2; 9 bases are shared with TRBD1. The ends lost 6 bases at V and 4 bases at J; junction bases unmatched: 3. This CDR3 is 14 amino acids long. In germline, CDR1 is ENHRY, CDR2 SYGVKD. The CDR3 coding sequence is TGTGCCATCAGGGGACAGGGTCGCACCGGGGAGCTGTTTTTT. Translated: CAIRGQGRTGELFF.

This chain uses TRBV6-5 with TRBJ2-1; 14 nucleotides agree with TRBD2. Germline CDR1 reads MNHEY; CDR2 reads SVGAGI. The CDR3 covers 15 residues. After removal of 8 bases from V and 9 bases from J, the junction contained 9 bases not matched to a gene. The CDR3 loop reads CASDWTSGGPREQFF. The DNA for the CDR3 is TGTGCCAGCGACTGGACTAGCGGGGGGCCCCGTGAGCAGTTCTTC.

The V call is TRBV10-2, the J call TRBJ2-1; 8 bases align to TRBD1. The junction had 9 bases not matched to a gene; V was cut back by 4 bases and J by 4 bases. The CDR3 covers 16 residues. The germline CDR1 and CDR2 sequences are WSHSY and SAAADI. CDR3 nucleotide sequence: TGCGCCAGCAGTGCAGGACAGGGTGGAGTTTACAATGAGCAGTTCTTC. Amino acid sequence: CASSAGQGGVYNEQFF.

J is TRBJ1-2 and V is TRBV5-1, with D maybe TRBD1 (5 bases). The germline V gene has CDR1 SGHRS and CDR2 YFSETQ. CDR3 length: 15 residues. Trimming took off 5 bases at V and 0 bases at J, with 14 bases between the two ends. CDR3 region: CASRMRQSTNYGYTF. CDR3 DNA: TGCGCCAGCAGGATGAGACAGTCTACTAACTATGGCTACACCTTC.

The genes are TRBV9 and TRBJ2-5; perhaps TRBD1 as D (7 bases). Germline values: CDR1 SGDLS, CDR2 YYNGEE. Trimming took off 0 bases at V and 5 bases at J, with 14 bases between the two ends. The CDR3 has 15 amino acids. The CDR3 spells CASSVGGGGGETQYF. Written as DNA, the CDR3 is TGTGCCAGCAGCGTAGGAGGGGGCGGAGGGGAGACCCAGTACTTC.

This chain connects TRBV7-7 to TRBJ2-2, with 11 bases lining up with TRBD2. CDR1 SSHAT and CDR2 FNYEAQ come from the germline V gene (reference sequence). Trimming cost V 4 bases and J 3 bases; bases outside gene matches: 4. The CDR3 sequence is 16 residues long. The CDR3 nucleotides are TGTGCCAGCAGCTCTGGGACTAGCGGAGACACCGGGGAGCTGTTTTTT. This codes for CASSSGTSGDTGELFF.

V and J are TRBV9 and TRBJ1-1, with D possibly being TRBD1 (6 bases). Trimming removed 0 bases at V and 7 bases at J, with 10 bases between. Germline CDR1 is SGDLS and CDR2 is YYNGEE. The CDR3 has 13 residues. The CDR3 reads CASSVGPQGEAFF. The CDR3 region has the DNA TGTGCCAGCAGCGTAGGGCCACAGGGTGAAGCTTTCTTT.

A few counts support this clone. V gene TRBV7-6 combines with J gene TRBJ2-2; 8 nucleotides line up with TRBD1. The CDR3 totals 15 residues. V was pared by 2 bases and J by 7 bases, with 6 bases of the junction left unmatched. Germline-derived CDR1 and CDR2 are SGHVS and FNYEAQ. CDR3 bases: TGTGCCAGCAGCTTAATTTCAGGGGGCAGCGGGGAGCTGTTTTTT. Amino acids: CASSLISGGSGELFF. Filled out from reference TRBV7-6 and TRBJ2-2, the complete variable domain reads GAGVSQSPRYKVTKRGQDVALRCDPISGHVSLYWYRQALGQGPEFLTYFNYEAQQDKSGLPNDRFSAERPEGSISTLTIQRTEQRDSAMYRCASSLISGGSGELFFGEGSRLTVL.

The V gene is TRBV6-1, the J gene TRBJ2-5; TRBD2 matches at 10 bases. This CDR3 region has 17 residues. The germline V gene encodes CDR1 MNHNS and CDR2 SASEGT. The V segment lost 4 bases and the J segment 5 bases; nucleotides outside the gene matches: 13. The CDR3: CASSVLAGGGSRETQYF. CDR3 DNA: TGTGCCAGCAGTGTTTTAGCGGGGGGCGGGTCTCGGGAGACCCAGTACTTC.

The chain employs TRBV6-6 and TRBJ1-3; 10 nucleotides line up with TRBD1. Germline lookup yields CDR1 MNHNY and CDR2 SVGAGI (reference sequence). The CDR3 contains 18 residues. V shed 5 bases and J 0 bases; nucleotides not matched to a gene: 10. CDR3 DNA sequence: TGTGCCAGCAGTCCGCCGGGACAGGGGACTAACTCTGGAAACACCATATATTTT. Protein sequence: CASSPPGQGTNSGNTIYF.